These T cell receptor beta chains were read from a single sample in a study of T cell repertoires in cytomegalovirus infection. TCRdb used MiXCR to reprocess the reads, holding one entry per CDR3 protein. The sample lists hundreds of thousands of distinct CDR3 sequences, approximately 30% occurring once. Their cognate antigens are unknown. The material sequenced was cultured CD8+ T cells from PBMCs, taken from culture after CMV antigen stimulation. The receptors come from a human donor in good health (CMV status not recorded). Some clones in this sample may be carry-over from other donors' samples. Each CDR3 is given with its conserved first and last residue. Fields, in order: V gene, D gene, clone size, J gene, CDR3 length, CDR3 protein, CDR3 DNA. D genes are given only for firm matches. Not every row has a clone size; where given, it reads once, few, many or a size class.

TRBV7-6	TRBD1	many	TRBJ1-3	14	CASSETGSGNTIYF	TGTGCCAGCAGCGAGACAGGGTCTGGAAACACCATATATTTT
TRBV7-8	-	many	TRBJ1-1	12	CASSYRVPEAFF	TGTGCCAGCAGCTACAGGGTCCCTGAAGCTTTCTTT
TRBV4-3	-	few	TRBJ1-2	14	CASSQVQDGAGYTF	TGCGCCAGCAGCCAAGTTCAGGATGGAGCTGGCTACACCTTC
TRBV24-1	-	-	TRBJ2-1	12	CATSDLTNEQFF	TGTGCCACCAGTGACCTGACAAATGAGCAGTTCTTC
TRBV7-6	TRBD1	-	TRBJ2-3	12	CASSSNRGKQYF	TGTGCCAGCAGCTCGAACAGGGGGAAGCAGTATTTT
TRBV27	-	-	TRBJ1-2	14	CASSLTPGDWGYTF	TGTGCCAGCAGTCTAACGCCAGGGGACTGGGGCTACACCTTC
TRBV27	-	-	TRBJ2-7	13	CASSVSRVGEQYF	TGTGCCAGCAGTGTCTCTAGGGTTGGGGAGCAGTACTTC
TRBV7-9	-	-	TRBJ1-4	16	CASSDTGGITNEKLFF	TGTGCCAGCAGCGATACGGGGGGGATAACTAATGAAAAACTGTTTTTT
TRBV5-1	-	few	TRBJ2-4	13	CASSLNAKNIQYF	TGCGCCAGCAGCTTGAACGCCAAAAACATTCAGTACTTC
TRBV7-8	TRBD1	many	TRBJ1-5	19	CASSPLSGQAGYSNQPQHF	TGTGCCAGCAGCCCCCTTTCAGGACAGGCGGGATATAGCAATCAGCCCCAGCATTTT
TRBV7-3	-	many	TRBJ2-3	18	CASSLTGRGPPSADTQYF	TGTGCCAGCAGCTTAACGGGACGGGGGCCCCCTTCCGCAGATACGCAGTATTTT
TRBV14	-	-	TRBJ2-7	14	CASSQGWGTYEQYF	TGTGCCAGCAGCCAAGGATGGGGGACCTACGAGCAGTACTTC
TRBV7-6	-	-	TRBJ2-1	15	CASSLVSVPNGEQFF	TGTGCCAGCAGCTTAGTGTCCGTCCCTAACGGTGAGCAGTTCTTC
TRBV2	TRBD2	once	TRBJ2-7	15	CASTGLAGVTYEQYF	TGTGCCAGCACTGGACTAGCGGGGGTGACCTACGAGCAGTACTTC
TRBV6-6	-	-	TRBJ2-7	15	CASSYRQPPTYEQYF	TGTGCCAGCAGTTATCGACAGCCACCGACCTACGAGCAGTACTTC
TRBV6-2/TRBV6-3	-	-	TRBJ1-5	15	CASSYIAGINQPQHF	TGTGCCAGCAGTTACATTGCAGGGATCAATCAGCCCCAGCATTTT
TRBV7-6	TRBD1	-	TRBJ2-5	15	CASSWPGTGMETQYF	TGTGCCAGCAGTTGGCCCGGGACAGGGATGGAGACCCAGTACTTC
TRBV4-3	TRBD1	few	TRBJ1-1	14	CASSQNSGGTEAFF	TGCGCCAGCAGCCAAAACTCAGGGGGTACTGAAGCTTTCTTT
TRBV7-9	-	few	TRBJ2-7	13	CASSFDVREGQYF	TGTGCCAGCAGCTTTGACGTGAGAGAAGGGCAGTACTTC
TRBV7-2	TRBD1	many	TRBJ2-2	16	CASSPRQGGNTGELFF	TGTGCCAGCAGCCCGCGACAGGGGGGGAACACCGGGGAGCTGTTTTTT
TRBV20-1	-	-	TRBJ1-1	12	CSAAGNSAEAFF	TGCAGTGCCGCCGGGAACTCCGCCGAGGCTTTCTTT
TRBV19	-	-	TRBJ1-5	17	CASSIGPGVFSNQPQHF	TGTGCCAGTAGTATTGGGCCGGGAGTTTTTAGCAATCAGCCCCAGCATTTT
TRBV29-1	TRBD1	-	TRBJ1-3	14	CSVGRTGDGNTIYF	TGCAGCGTGGGGAGGACAGGGGATGGAAACACCATATATTTT
TRBV9	TRBD2	-	TRBJ2-5	17	CASSVDGSGGAAETQYF	TGTGCCAGCAGCGTAGACGGTAGCGGGGGGGCCGCGGAGACCCAGTACTTC
TRBV6-2/TRBV6-3	-	few	TRBJ1-1	14	CASSYLGINTEAFF	TGTGCCAGCAGTTACCTGGGGATTAACACTGAAGCTTTCTTT
TRBV15	-	few	TRBJ2-1	16	CATSSPTGARPHEQFF	TGTGCCACCAGCAGCCCCACCGGGGCTAGACCCCATGAGCAGTTCTTC
TRBV11-2	-	-	TRBJ2-3	15	CASSLVVGFTDTQYF	TGTGCCAGCAGCTTAGTCGTGGGGTTCACAGATACGCAGTATTTT
TRBV27	-	-	TRBJ2-5	15	CASSFIGLSQETQYF	TGTGCCAGCAGTTTCATCGGACTGTCCCAAGAGACCCAGTACTTC
TRBV12-3/TRBV12-4	TRBD1	few	TRBJ2-2	16	CASSLRDRGSTGELFF	TGTGCCAGCAGTTTACGGGACAGGGGAAGCACCGGGGAGCTGTTTTTT
TRBV7-9	-	few	TRBJ2-1	15	CASSWGARSYNEQFF	TGTGCCAGCAGCTGGGGGGCCCGCTCCTACAATGAGCAGTTCTTC
TRBV10-3	TRBD1	few	TRBJ2-7	14	CAIRGTGGPYEQYF	TGTGCCATCAGGGGGACAGGGGGCCCCTACGAGCAGTACTTC
TRBV6-5	-	-	TRBJ2-1	15	CASSYAKSAYNEQFF	TGTGCCAGCAGTTACGCGAAAAGCGCCTACAATGAGCAGTTCTTC
TRBV13	-	-	TRBJ1-1	13	CASSPIGVYEAFF	TGTGCCAGCAGTCCAATCGGCGTTTATGAAGCTTTCTTT
TRBV2	-	-	TRBJ1-3	13	CASLGGYGNTIYF	TGTGCCAGCCTGGGGGGTTACGGAAACACCATATATTTT
TRBV7-8	TRBD2	many	TRBJ2-1	14	CASSSKAGRDEQFF	TGTGCCAGCAGCTCCAAAGCGGGGAGGGATGAGCAGTTCTTC
TRBV4-3	TRBD1	-	TRBJ1-2	14	CASSQGTGIYGYTF	TGCGCCAGCAGCCAAGGGACAGGGATCTATGGCTACACCTTC
TRBV12-3/TRBV12-4	TRBD1	many	TRBJ1-2	14	CASSPWTGDYGYTF	TGTGCCAGCAGTCCCTGGACAGGGGACTATGGCTACACCTTC
TRBV19	-	-	TRBJ1-1	13	CASIAGDVTEAFF	TGTGCCAGTATTGCAGGGGACGTCACTGAAGCTTTCTTT
TRBV11-1	-	-	TRBJ2-1	21	CASSSTSGTYRVPIVGNEQFF	TGTGCCAGCAGCTCCACGTCGGGAACATACAGGGTACCCATCGTAGGCAATGAGCAGTTCTTC
TRBV7-8	TRBD1	few	TRBJ1-3	15	CASSRDRDSKNTIYF	TGTGCCAGCAGCCGGGACAGGGATTCAAAAAACACCATATATTTT
TRBV6-1	-	many	TRBJ1-5	14	CASSVRRINQPQHF	TGTGCCAGCAGTGTACGGCGGATCAATCAGCCCCAGCATTTT
TRBV7-9	-	-	TRBJ2-3	16	CASSSAVSHGTDTQYF	TGTGCCAGCAGTTCGGCGGTTTCCCACGGCACAGATACGCAGTATTTT
TRBV4-1	TRBD1	-	TRBJ1-2	17	CASSQVLGTGSNYGYTF	TGCGCCAGCAGCCAAGTTTTAGGGACAGGTTCTAACTATGGCTACACCTTC
TRBV6-5	TRBD1	-	TRBJ1-2	16	CASSYEEGGQGYGYTF	TGTGCCAGCAGTTACGAAGAGGGCGGACAGGGCTATGGCTACACCTTC
TRBV12-3/TRBV12-4	TRBD1	few	TRBJ1-1	10	CASRTGLAFF	TGTGCCAGCAGGACAGGGTTAGCTTTCTTT